The 2 T cell receptor beta chains below come from one sample, sequenced in a study of shared T cell receptors in the human thymus. Only in-frame clones appear in the TCRdb table, and some are missing; sequencing was by immunoSEQ multiplex PCR. The sample contains more than 550,000 clones, 80% to 90% of which appear only once. These sequences were also reported in another study, on human thymus T cells.

Material for sequencing was thymocytes. The origin of the receptors is a girl less than two years old with a congenital heart defect.

The V gene is TRBV6-5, the J gene TRBJ1-2; D remains ambiguous. The germline CDR1 and CDR2 sequences are MNHEY and SVGAGI. The length of the CDR3 is 14 residues. Trimming removed 2 bases from V and 4 bases from J, with 11 bases in between. The CDR3 spells CASSYTHLSYGYTF. The CDR3 DNA sequence: TGTGCCAGCAGTTACACCCATCTTAGCTATGGCTACACCTTC.

The chain has TRBV27 and TRBJ2-7; D might be TRBD1 (6 bases). With 2 bases removed from V and 5 bases from J, the gap between germline ends came to 25 bases. Germline CDR1 MNHEY, CDR2 SMNVEV (reference sequence). The CDR3 consists of 18 residues. The CDR3 coding sequence is TGTGCCAGCAGTTTAGGTCCCTCAGGGGCCTACACCTTGGACGAGCAGTACTTC. It encodes CASSLGPSGAYTLDEQYF.